This T cell receptor (beta chain) was recorded in a study of CD8 T cells in ankylosing spondylitis. A single record per CDR3 protein comes from TCRdb applying MiXCR to the 5' RACE reads. The repertoire has roughly 250,000 distinct CDR3 sequences, 10% of them found once; the top ten carry about 2.5%. This clonotype appeared many times. Its antigen is unidentified. Broader study findings: Disease-linked clones were reportedly significantly enriched in matched ankylosing spondylitis synovial fluid.

CDR3 length: 15 residues. The V segment lost 4 bases and the J segment 2 bases; nucleotides outside the gene matches: 6. The sequence derives from a male donor with ankylosing spondylitis or in good health (not recorded which). Material for sequencing was blood, either unsorted or a sorted T cell fraction (not recorded which). The V and J genes are TRBV12-3 or TRBV12-4 and TRBJ1-1; the match to TRBD1 covers 8 bases. The CDR3 nucleotides read TGTGCCAGCAGTTCCAACAGGGGGAATAACACTGAAGCTTTCTTT. It codes for CASSSNRGNNTEAFF.